This paragraph reports one T cell receptor beta chain. In its sample, this clone was seen a few times. Its target antigen remains unknown. No much larger clonotype is one base removed from it; base qualities were not supplied. This entry belongs to a study of metastatic and nonmetastatic thyroid tumors (dated by TCRdb to 2020 to 2021). As for the study more broadly: Repertoires were compared across peripheral blood and tumor or nodule tissue samples from malignant and benign thyroid patients.

Here is what the overall study found, with its caveats: TCR beta diversity was reported as significantly higher in malignant tumors than in benign nodules, in both blood and tumor samples.

No patient had received any treatment before thyroid surgery. The study retrospectively analysed patient clinical samples collected from the early 2010s to the late 2010s using T-cell receptor beta sequencing. V loses 7 bases of germline sequence and J loses 4 bases, and the interval between the two ends is 13 bases. There are 13 amino acids in the CDR3, from cysteine to phenylalanine inclusive. This entry keeps only the CDR3 DNA: 39 bases, framed from base 1. The germline V gene yields MNHNS for CDR1 and SASEGT for CDR2. Library method: PCR. Sequencing took place on an Illumina HiSeq 4000. High-throughput sequencing was used to profile the TCR beta-chain CDR3 region of each patient. On the study's bioinformatics: Drawing on CDR3 differences between clinicopathological groups, the researchers built a classifier meant to tell apart patients with distant-metastatic papillary thyroid cancer. To measure repertoire diversity the researchers used the Shannon index, while the Morisita-Horn index served to gauge how similar the tumor and blood repertoires were. The public sequencing data were trimmed at Q25 with fastp and processed into clonotypes with MiXCR by TCRdb, which kept only in-frame beta chains. Here the V and J calls rest on TCRdb's processing, not on the authors' analysis. The sample includes more than 40,000 clones, with 24% observed a single time. Around 13% of the sample is taken by the ten largest.

This sequence originates from a female donor with papillary thyroid cancer or a benign thyroid nodule (not recorded which). Some clones in this sample may be carry-over from other donors' samples. Sequencing was performed on tumor tissue. The receptor chain draws on TRBV6-1 and TRBJ1-1, with the D gene call left open. The DNA is as follows: TGTGCCAGCACGCGCCAGGTGGGCACTGAAGCTTTCTTT. It specifies CASTRQVGTEAFF.